The 16 T cell receptor beta chains below all came from one sample that was sequenced in a study of shared clonotypes between healthy human individuals. TCRdb's table, derived via immunoSEQ multiplex PCR, lists solely in-frame clones and lacks some. The sample has about 2.1 million clones, just over 90% seen once. Naive-designated CD8 cells lacked CD45RO, were positively enriched for CCR7, and omitted terminally differentiated effector memory CD45RA+ cells. The sequenced sample consisted of naive CD8+ T cells from PBMCs. The receptors were sampled from a man aged 18-30 years in good health. Some clones in this sample may be carry-over from other donors' samples.

Only one count was recorded for this clone. This chain uses TRBV27 with TRBJ2-5; TRBD1 aligns across 8 bases. The CDR3 is 19 residues long. Germline loops: CDR1 MNHEY, CDR2 SMNVEV (reference sequence). Trimming at V came to 5 bases and at J to 4 bases, leaving 21 bases not matched to a gene. This chain's CDR3 is CASSPLWTPGQGALETQYF. The CDR3 DNA reads as TGTGCCAGCAGTCCTCTATGGACCCCGGGGCAGGGGGCATTAGAGACCCAGTACTTC.

The genes are TRBV7-6 and TRBJ1-2, with 7 bases lining up with TRBD1. With V trimmed by 5 bases and J by 4 bases, 10 bases remained unmatched. This CDR3 comprises 15 residues. The V gene's germline CDR1 is SGHVS and CDR2 FNYEAQ. CDR3 DNA sequence: TGTGCCAGCAGCCCCACGACAGGGAACGCCTATGGCTACACCTTC. The encoded protein is CASSPTTGNAYGYTF.

This clone appeared a single time. V is TRBV11-2 and J is TRBJ2-5, with TRBD2 as a possible D gene (5 bases). The CDR3 is 15 residues long. Trimming stripped 5 bases from V and 3 bases from J, with 16 bases between. Germline CDR1 and CDR2: SGHAT and FQNNGV. The CDR3 region is CASSGRRVNKETQYF. The CDR3 DNA is TGTGCCAGCAGCGGAAGGCGGGTGAACAAAGAGACCCAGTACTTC.

This chain uses TRBV10-3 with TRBJ2-2; 7 bases are shared with TRBD1. The CDR3 is made up of 12 amino acids. The germline gives CDR1 ENHRY, CDR2 SYGVKD. J was trimmed by 13 bases and V by 0 bases; bases with no gene match: 2. The CDR3 region is CAISESTGWLFF. The CDR3 DNA sequence: TGTGCCATCAGTGAGTCGACAGGGTGGCTGTTTTTT.

V gene TRBV7-9 combines with J gene TRBJ2-3; D is perhaps TRBD1 (5 bases). The CDR3 covers 15 residues. Trimming cost V 5 bases and J 13 bases, with 25 bases left between them. Germline CDR1 SEHNR, CDR2 FQNEAQ (reference sequence). This CDR3 is CASSLTQGAQAIEYF. CDR3 nucleotides: TGTGCCAGCAGCCTCACCCAAGGGGCTCAGGCCATTGAGTATTTT.

The chain combines TRBV29-1 with TRBJ2-1; 8 bases are shared with TRBD2. This CDR3 spans 15 amino acids. Germline CDR1 and CDR2: SQVTM and ANQGSEA. The V and J ends lost 6 bases and 1 base, in that order; junction bases with no gene match: 8. The CDR3 nucleotides are TGCAGCGTAGACCTTAGCGGGACTTCCTACAATGAGCAGTTCTTC. Translating gives CSVDLSGTSYNEQFF.

To note about this clone: Other DNA sequences in this sample translate to the same CDR3. In nucleotides, the CDR3 is TGTGCCAGCAGTTTATCGACTAGCGGGAGCTCCTACGAGCAGTACTTC. Protein product: CASSLSTSGSSYEQYF. The chain uses TRBV27 and TRBJ2-7; 12 bases align to TRBD2. V lost 0 bases to trimming and J lost 0 bases; unmatched junction nucleotides: 0. The length of the CDR3 is 16 residues. Germline-derived CDR1 and CDR2 are MNHEY and SMNVEV (reference sequence).

The V and J genes are TRBV11-2 and TRBJ2-3, with D maybe TRBD2 (6 bases). Trimming left V 4 bases short and J 1 base short, with 21 bases between. The CDR3 consists of 18 residues. CDR1 and CDR2 (germline): SGHAT, FQNNGV. DNA of the CDR3: TGTGCCAGCAGCTCGTACCCAACTGGGCTAGCGCGCACAGATACGCAGTATTTT. This encodes CASSSYPTGLARTDTQYF.

The J gene is TRBJ2-1, the V gene TRBV4-3, with D possibly being TRBD2 (5 bases). Trimming pared 3 bases from V and 8 bases from J, leaving 11 bases between. CDR1 LGHNA and CDR2 YSLEER come from the germline V gene. The CDR3 loop spans 13 amino acids. CDR3 residues: CASSQLGSHEQFF. Written as DNA, the CDR3 is TGCGCCAGCAGCCAGCTAGGGAGCCATGAGCAGTTCTTC.

V usage is TRBV12-5 and J usage is TRBJ2-2; 10 nucleotides align to TRBD2. The CDR3 has 16 amino acids. Germline lookup yields CDR1 LGHNT and CDR2 FRNRAP. Trimming cost V 7 bases and J 6 bases; bases outside gene matches: 11. The CDR3 region is CASASLAGVIAGELFF. The CDR3 nucleotides are TGTGCTAGTGCCTCCCTAGCGGGAGTTATCGCCGGGGAGCTGTTTTTT.

This clone has only a few counts. This chain connects TRBV7-9 to TRBJ1-1, with 8 positions matching TRBD1. Losses at the gene ends were 5 bases for V and 0 bases for J; bases not matched to a gene: 8. Germline-derived CDR1 and CDR2 are SEHNR and FQNEAQ (reference sequence). This CDR3 contains 16 residues. CDR3 loop: CASSKRTGTLNTEAFF. The CDR3 DNA reads TGTGCCAGCAGCAAACGGACAGGGACGCTGAACACTGAAGCTTTCTTT.

This clone was recorded a few times. The CDR3 DNA follows: TGCGCCAGCAGCCCGGGGACCCAACCGACCGGGGAGCTGTTTTTT. Encoded protein: CASSPGTQPTGELFF. This chain links TRBV5-1 with TRBJ2-2, with D perhaps matching TRBD1 or TRBD2 (5 bases each). The V gene's germline CDR1 is SGHRS and CDR2 YFSETQ. V was clipped by 4 bases and J by 5 bases, with 15 bases between them. The CDR3 contains 15 residues.

CDR3 nucleotides: TGTGCCACCAGCGGAAGTAGGTCCCACGAGCAGTACTTC. Translating gives CATSGSRSHEQYF. This chain connects TRBV15 to TRBJ2-7; D is ambiguous. Germline V lookup: CDR1 LNHNV, CDR2 YYDKDF (reference sequence). The length of the CDR3 is 13 residues. Trimming cost V 5 bases and J 5 bases, with 13 bases left between them.

V and J are TRBV11-1 and TRBJ2-5, with 7 bases matching TRBD1. The V gene end was trimmed by 5 bases and the J gene end by 1 base; junction bases not matched to a gene: 7. Germline CDR1 reads SGHAT; CDR2 reads FQDESV (reference sequence). CDR3 length: 15 residues. The CDR3 region has the DNA TGTGCCAGCAGCCCTATGGGACAGCTCCAAGAGACCCAGTACTTC. It codes for CASSPMGQLQETQYF.

The CDR3 nucleotides read TGTGCCAGCAGTTTCGACCCGAGCTCCTACGAGCAGTACTTC. As protein: CASSFDPSSYEQYF. The V gene is TRBV27, the J gene TRBJ2-7; no definite D call. The germline gives CDR1 MNHEY, CDR2 SMNVEV (reference sequence). The CDR3 consists of 14 residues. Between the trimmed V and J ends, which lost 3 bases and 0 bases, there was a span of 9 bases.

J is TRBJ2-5 and V is TRBV30; D gene unclear. The V and J ends lost 2 bases and 5 bases respectively, with 6 bases between them. The CDR3 extends over 11 amino acids. From germline, CDR1 is GTSNPN and CDR2 SVGIG (reference sequence). The CDR3 here is CAWSLGETQYF. The CDR3 DNA sequence: TGTGCCTGGAGTCTCGGGGAGACCCAGTACTTC.